This TCR beta chain came from a study of CXCR3-negative and CXCR3-positive naive CD8 T cells. About the study: Across all libraries, TRB reads numbered around 150 million, with about 1.5 +/- 0.3 million in each library.

Study-level results: Naive cells that were CXCR3-negative or CXCR3-positive used TRBV-TRBJ genes alike, while memory cells diverged. CXCR3-positive naive cells had TRB CDR3s that were more hydrophobic than CXCR3-negative naive cells had. Cryopreservation partially decreased CXCR3 expression, and most assays used fresh PBMCs.

Germline values: CDR1 SGHVS, CDR2 FQNEAQ. CDR3 length: 18 residues. A remark on this clonotype: What it binds is unknown.

TRB cDNA libraries were made by UMI-labeled 5' RACE. One entry per CDR3 protein, without DNA, is what TCRdb gives after re-calling the 5' RACE reads. The sample holds over 100,000 distinct CDR3 sequences. Sample: naive CXCR3+ CD8+ T cells from blood. Stated subset: CD45RO-CCR7+CD27+CD95- naive CD8+ T cells expressing CXCR3 (TNR3+). V is TRBV7-8 and J is TRBJ2-1. This clonotype was obtained from a human donor in good health. Some clones in this sample may be carry-over from other donors' samples. CDR3 loop: CASSLESWGLTSYNEQFF. The whole variable domain, remainder taken from reference TRBV7-8 and TRBJ2-1, is GAGVSQSPRYKVAKRGQDVALRCDPISGHVSLFWYQQALGQGPEFLTYFQNEAQLDKSGLPSDRFFAERPEGSVSTLKIQRTQQEDSAVYLCASSLESWGLTSYNEQFFGPGTRLTVL.